The present TCR beta chain was sequenced within a study of graft-versus-host responses after intestinal transplantation. Study-level background: Recipients underwent multivisceral, liver-intestinal, or isolated intestinal transplants. Anti-thymocyte globulin was used for induction in all recipients, who then took tacrolimus and steroids for approximately 3 years. The study's findings and limits: Some GvH clones were seen earlier in gut or blood, suggesting intestinal origin. Early after transplant, HvG declines were associated with peak levels of circulating GvH clones.

CDR1 and CDR2 (germline): SGDLS, YYNGEE. The CDR3 spans 14 residues. V was trimmed by 8 bases and J by 0 bases, leaving 14 bases between them. The protocol was immunoSEQ multiplex PCR, while the TCRdb copy is restricted to in-frame clones and leaves out a portion. The repertoire holds 100,000 to 120,000 clones, with 93% as singletons. As regards this clone: Its target is unknown.

The source of this sequence is a human donor who received an intestinal transplant. Here the sequenced sample was unstimulated CD8+ T cells sorted from spleen or lymph node cells, taken before intestinal transplant. The gene calls are TRBV9 and TRBJ1-2; D gene uncertain. The DNA of the CDR3 is TGTGCCAGAATGCGGGGAACAGCTAACTATGGCTACACCTTC. It codes for CARMRGTANYGYTF.